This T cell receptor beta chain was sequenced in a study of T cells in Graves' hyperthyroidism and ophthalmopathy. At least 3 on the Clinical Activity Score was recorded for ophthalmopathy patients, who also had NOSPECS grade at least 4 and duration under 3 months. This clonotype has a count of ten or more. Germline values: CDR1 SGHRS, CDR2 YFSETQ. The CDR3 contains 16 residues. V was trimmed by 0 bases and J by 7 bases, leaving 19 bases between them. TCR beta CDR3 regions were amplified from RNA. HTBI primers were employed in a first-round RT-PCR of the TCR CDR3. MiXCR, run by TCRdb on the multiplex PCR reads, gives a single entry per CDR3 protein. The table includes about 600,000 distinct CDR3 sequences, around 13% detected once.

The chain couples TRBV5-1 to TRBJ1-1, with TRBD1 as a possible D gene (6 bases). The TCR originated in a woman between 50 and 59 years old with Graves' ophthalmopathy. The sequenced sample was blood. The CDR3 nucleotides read TGCGCCAGCAGCTTGGGGACAGCTGGTGGACGGGATGAAGCTTTCTTT. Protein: CASSLGTAGGRDEAFF.